This TCR beta chain was sequenced for a study of T cells after yellow fever vaccination (dated by TCRdb to about 2019). Context from the whole study: The SMART-Seq v4 Ultra Low Input RNA kit was used to prepare libraries from fractions with low cell numbers. Bulk TCR alpha and beta repertoires were sequenced longitudinally to track T-cell clones before and after primary and booster YFV17D yellow fever vaccination. Two healthy male donors, one aged 18 to 30 and one aged 30 to 40 years, made up the cohort. Blood was collected at multiple timepoints before and after primary and secondary immunization, and bulk PBMC replicates and cell subsets were isolated.

V is trimmed back by 6 bases and J by 1 base, and the junction contains 6 bases that no gene match accounts for. Reading from cysteine to phenylalanine, the CDR3 counts 15 amino acids. Just the 45-base CDR3 DNA is kept, in frame starting at base 1. The germline V gene (reference sequence) gives CDR1 as DFQATT and CDR2 as SNEGSKA. Findings and caveats that apply to the study as a whole: After the booster, most of the clones that had expanded following primary vaccination were detected again (about 95% of CD4 and around 87% of CD8), which suggests that memory was broadly maintained. A small share of clonotypes occurred in both CD4 and CD8 compartments, likely arising from convergent recombination. FACS-sorted repertoires could contain abundant contaminating clonotypes from the bulk population, so computational filtering was required. Only two donors were included in the study, so the extent to which the findings can be generalized is limited. Compared with the primary T-cell response, the secondary T-cell response was faster but weaker, reaching its peak on day 5 rather than on day 15.

In its sample, this clonotype was seen a few times. It lacks a known antigen. No base qualities exist here, and no much larger clone lies one base off it. TCR cDNA was made using 5'RACE template switching, a step that added a universal primer site and unique molecular identifiers. cDNA synthesis was primed from both the TCR alpha and TCR beta constant segments. Library amplification involved two PCR steps, and the second step added sample barcodes and sequencing adapters. Sequencing of libraries was performed on Illumina HiSeq 2500 (2x100 bp) or NovaSeq (2x150 bp). Per the original workflow: Reads were demultiplexed and collapsed into UMI consensus sequences with MIGEC, and V(D)J alignment was performed with MiXCR. Clonotypes responding to the vaccine were identified with edgeR on replicate PBMC samples, with the criteria of FDR below 0.01 and a log2 fold change above 5 up to day 15. Each bulk clonotype received a CD4 or CD8 identity based on whether the sequenced CD4 or CD8 repertoire contained that clonotype at higher abundance. Using fastp trimming at Q25 and MiXCR clonotype assembly, TCRdb reanalyzed the public sequencing data and kept in-frame beta chains. Identical CDR3 protein sequences are pooled into one entry, listed with their most common genes and DNA. TCRdb's processing, not the authors' own work, is the source of the V and J calls. The sample yields roughly 500,000 distinct CDR3 sequences; under 25% were counted once. The ten largest clones capture 14% of the sample.

Per the publication, the treatment or condition label means: live attenuated yellow fever vaccine strain. Two biological replicates of bulk PBMCs were collected at each blood-draw timepoint. A standard Ficoll-Paque protocol was used to isolate PBMCs from peripheral blood. TriZol was used to extract RNA from bulk PBMCs, from CD4 and CD8 fractions, and from dextramer-positive and dextramer-negative fractions. Sequencing used PBMCs, obtained 15 days after the yellow fever booster vaccination. Rearrangement joined TRBV20-1 to TRBJ2-5; 12 of the junction bases match TRBD2. This TCR came from a man aged 30-40 years who received the YFV17D yellow fever vaccine. The CDR3 region: CSAAGLAGSQETQYF. In nucleotides, the sequence is TGCAGTGCCGCAGGACTAGCGGGATCCCAAGAGACCCAGTACTTC.